The 25 T cell receptor beta chains below come from one sample, sequenced in a study of T cells in Graves' hyperthyroidism and ophthalmopathy. TCR beta CDR3 regions were amplified from RNA transcripts. First-round RT-PCR targeting the TCR CDR3 was performed with the HTBI primer set. TCRdb reprocessed the multiplex PCR reads with MiXCR, giving one entry per CDR3 protein. There are a few hundred thousand distinct CDR3 sequences in the sample; about a sixth occur only once, and 53% lies in the top ten. What was sequenced was blood. Receptor source: a woman aged 45-60 years with Graves' hyperthyroidism.

The rearrangement joins TRBV7-9 to TRBJ1-2; D is unclear. Trimming cost V 4 bases and J 11 bases, with 17 bases left between them. Germline values: CDR1 SEHNR, CDR2 FQNEAQ (reference sequence). The CDR3 contains 13 residues. The CDR3 DNA reads TGTGCCAGCAGCTGGGTCCCTCTTACTGAGTACACCTTC. This encodes CASSWVPLTEYTF. The variable domain in full, completed from reference TRBV7-9 and TRBJ1-2, reads DTGVSQNPRHKITKRGQNVTFRCDPISEHNRLYWYRQTLGQGPEFLTYFQNEAQLEKSRLLSDRFSAERPKGSFSTLEIQRTEQGDSAMYLCASSWVPLTEYTFGSGTRLTVV.

The chain employs TRBV5-1 and TRBJ2-1; 11 bases agree with TRBD1. Per germline, CDR1 SGHRS and CDR2 YFSETQ. The V gene end was trimmed by 1 base and the J gene end by 8 bases; junction bases not matched to a gene: 8. The CDR3 is 16 amino acids. As DNA, the CDR3 is TGCGCCAGCAGCTTGACCCGGGACAGGGGGGGGCATGAGCAGTTCTTC. This gives the protein CASSLTRDRGGHEQFF. Using reference TRBV5-1 and TRBJ2-1 for the parts outside the CDR3, the full variable domain is KAGVTQTPRYLIKTRGQQVTLSCSPISGHRSVSWYQQTPGQGLQFLFEYFSETQRNKGNFPGRFSGRQFSNSRSEMNVSTLELGDSALYLCASSLTRDRGGHEQFFGPGTRLTVL.

A few counts support this clonotype. CDR3 nucleotide sequence: TGCGCCAGCAGCCCGGACAACTCTGGAAACACCATATATTTT. Amino acids: CASSPDNSGNTIYF. The chain joins TRBV5-1 to TRBJ1-3, with D possibly matching TRBD1 (5 bases). The CDR3 spans 14 residues. Germline CDR1 SGHRS, CDR2 YFSETQ. Between the trimmed V and J ends, which lost 4 bases and 0 bases, there was a span of 8 bases.

This clonotype was observed at least ten times. The chain is built from TRBV10-3 and TRBJ1-1, with D tentatively TRBD1 (5 bases). The V end lost 10 bases, the J end lost 1 base, and 10 bases lay between the germline ends. Germline values: CDR1 ENHRY, CDR2 SYGVKD. The CDR3 has 12 amino acids. The CDR3 bases are TGTGCCACAGGGACGGGGAACACTGAAGCTTTCTTT. This sequence encodes CATGTGNTEAFF.

This clonotype was counted many times. The rearrangement joins TRBV10-1 to TRBJ2-1, with 9 bases aligning to TRBD2. Germline V gene sequence: CDR1 WNHNN, CDR2 SYGVQD (reference sequence). The length of the CDR3 is 14 residues. Trimming at V came to 5 bases and at J to 7 bases, leaving 6 bases not matched to a gene. CDR3: CASSSGTSINEQFF. The CDR3 DNA reads as TGCGCCAGCAGTTCCGGGACTAGCATTAATGAGCAGTTCTTC.

On this clonotype itself: One base away lies a much larger clone, so this may be a sequencing read error. The rearrangement uses TRBV27 and TRBJ2-7, with TRBD2 matching over 8 bases. The J call may be in error: the DNA end matches TRBJ2-1 better. CDR1 is MNHEY, CDR2 SMNVEV, per germline (reference sequence). The CDR3 runs to 16 residues. CDR3 sequence reads: CASSGRWSGRTYEQFF. The CDR3 region has the DNA TGTGCCAGCAGTGGTCGATGGAGCGGGAGAACCTACGAGCAGTTCTTC.

At least ten counts were recorded for this clonotype. The CDR3 coding sequence is TGTGCCAGCAGCCCCCAAGCGGGAGAAGAGACCCAGTACTTC. Translation gives CASSPQAGEETQYF. This chain connects TRBV11-2 to TRBJ2-5; 8 bases are shared with TRBD2. The V and J ends lost 5 bases and 3 bases, in that order; junction bases with no gene match: 5. Per germline, CDR1 SGHAT and CDR2 FQNNGV. This CDR3 is built from 14 residues. The whole variable domain, remainder taken from reference TRBV11-2 and TRBJ2-5, is EAGVAQSPRYKIIEKRQSVAFWCNPISGHATLYWYQQILGQGPKLLIQFQNNGVVDDSQLPKDRFSAERLKGVDSTLKIQPAKLEDSAVYLCASSPQAGEETQYFGPGTRLLVL.

V gene TRBV20-1 combines with J gene TRBJ1-5; 8 nucleotides match TRBD1. The V gene end was trimmed by 5 bases and the J gene end by 1 base; junction bases not matched to a gene: 4. The CDR3 loop spans 14 amino acids. Germline CDR1 and CDR2: DFQATT and SNEGSKA (reference sequence). The DNA for the CDR3 is TGCAGTGCTTCGACAGGGGAAAGCAATCAGCCCCAGCATTTT. Protein sequence: CSASTGESNQPQHF.

The CDR3 loop reads CASTGETGELFF. The CDR3 DNA sequence: TGTGCCAGCACCGGGGAGACCGGGGAGCTGTTTTTT. The chain combines TRBV2 with TRBJ2-2, with D tentatively TRBD2 (5 bases). CDR1 and CDR2 (germline): SNHLY, FYNNEI. V was pared by 7 bases and J by 5 bases, with 8 bases between. The CDR3 covers 12 residues. Full variable domain (outside the CDR3, taken from reference TRBV2 and TRBJ2-2): EPEVTQTPSHQVTQMGQEVILRCVPISNHLYFYWYRQILGQKVEFLVSFYNNEISEKSEIFDDQFSVERPDGSNFTLKIRSTKLEDSAMYFCASTGETGELFFGEGSRLTVL.

This clonotype was seen many times. The V gene is TRBV28, the J gene TRBJ1-1, with 9 bases lining up with TRBD1. CDR3 length equals 14 residues. Germline V CDR1 and CDR2: MDHEN, SYDVKM. The junction had 3 bases not matched to a gene; V was cut back by 6 bases and J by 1 base. CDR3 loop: CASRETGGNTEAFF. CDR3 DNA: TGTGCCAGCAGGGAGACAGGGGGGAACACTGAAGCTTTCTTT.

The table lists this clonotype with many counts. The rearrangement joins TRBV11-2 to TRBJ1-5; the D gene is possibly TRBD1 (5 bases). Per germline, CDR1 SGHAT and CDR2 FQNNGV. The V and J ends lost 2 bases and 1 base respectively, with 9 bases between them. The CDR3 contains 15 residues. CDR3 protein: CASSLQGVSNQPQHF. The DNA for the CDR3 is TGTGCCAGCAGCTTACAGGGAGTGAGCAATCAGCCCCAGCATTTT.

In nucleotides, the CDR3 is TGTGCCAGCAGACGGAATAGCGGGAGCACAGATACGCAGTATTTT. This sequence encodes CASRRNSGSTDTQYF. V is TRBV12-3 or TRBV12-4 and J is TRBJ2-3; 7 bases line up with TRBD2. V lost 6 bases to trimming and J lost 0 bases; unmatched junction nucleotides: 6. The CDR3 is 15 residues long.

This clonotype has a count of ten or more. V usage is TRBV24-1 and J usage is TRBJ1-4; TRBD1 aligns across 7 bases. Germline loops: CDR1 KGHDR, CDR2 SFDVKD. V dropped 4 bases and J dropped 5; count of bases not matched to a gene: 6. This CDR3 spans 15 amino acids. CDR3 in amino acids: CATSEGRQGNEKLFF. The CDR3, as DNA: TGTGCCACCAGTGAGGGGAGACAGGGAAATGAAAAACTGTTTTTT.

In this sample, this clonotype turned up a few times. The chain employs TRBV5-6 and TRBJ2-7; D unresolved. Germline CDR1 and CDR2: SGHDT and YYEEEE. The CDR3 consists of 16 residues. V was shortened by 4 bases and J by 0 bases, with 17 bases between the two germline ends. CDR3 nucleotides: TGTGCCAGCAGCCCGCCCCCCCAATTCTACTCCTACGAGCAGTACTTC. Its translation is CASSPPPQFYSYEQYF.

The chain links TRBV20-1 to TRBJ1-5; 10 nucleotides match TRBD1. From germline, CDR1 is DFQATT and CDR2 SNEGSKA (reference sequence). The J segment lost 3 bases and the V segment lost 0 bases, leaving 8 bases of the junction unmatched. The CDR3 spans 17 residues. CDR3 coding DNA: TGCAGTGCTAGAGATAGCGGGGGGACAGGGGCCAATCAGCCCCAGCATTTT. Protein product: CSARDSGGTGANQPQHF.

This clonotype was recorded at least ten times. J is TRBJ2-1 and V is TRBV3-1, with TRBD2 matching over 7 bases. V was clipped by 5 bases and J by 5 bases; unmatched bases: 15. The CDR3 has 17 residues. The germline gives CDR1 LGHDT, CDR2 YNNKEL (reference sequence). CDR3 sequence reads: CASSTPPAGAFNNEQFF. Here the CDR3 DNA reads TGTGCCAGCAGCACCCCCCCGGCGGGAGCGTTCAACAATGAGCAGTTCTTC.

This clonotype has more than one count but fewer than ten. The genes are TRBV24-1 and TRBJ1-2, with 7 bases matching TRBD1. The CDR3 consists of 14 residues. Germline V gene lookup returns CDR1 KGHDR and CDR2 SFDVKD. V trimming: 5 bases; J trimming: 3 bases; junction bases outside the gene matches: 5. The CDR3 sequence is CATSGAGGDYGYTF. The CDR3 DNA follows: TGTGCCACCAGTGGTGCAGGGGGAGACTATGGCTACACCTTC.

In its sample, this clonotype was seen many times. V usage is TRBV7-3 and J usage is TRBJ2-1; D perhaps matches TRBD2 (6 bases). V lost 1 base to trimming and J lost 0 bases, with 19 bases between them. This CDR3 spans 19 amino acids. From germline, CDR1 is SGHTA and CDR2 FQGTGA. Written as DNA, the CDR3 is TGTGCCAGCAGCTTAAAGGCGTTTAGCGGAGTAAGCTCCTACAATGAGCAGTTCTTC. It yields the protein CASSLKAFSGVSSYNEQFF.

Only a few counts were recorded for this clonotype. The CDR3 region is CASSKTDRGDSNQPQHF. The CDR3 coding sequence is TGTGCCAGCAGCAAGACAGACCGGGGAGATAGCAATCAGCCCCAGCATTTT. The J gene is TRBJ1-5, the V gene TRBV7-3; a weak D match, TRBD1 (5 bases). The CDR3 contains 17 residues. V dropped 5 bases and J dropped 0 bases, with 17 bases sitting between them. From germline, CDR1 is SGHTA and CDR2 FQGTGA. Full variable domain (outside the CDR3, taken from reference TRBV7-3 and TRBJ1-5): GAGVSQTPSNKVTEKGKYVELRCDPISGHTALYWYRQSLGQGPEFLIYFQGTGAADDSGLPNDRFFAVRPEGSVSTLKIQRTERGDSAVYLCASSKTDRGDSNQPQHFGDGTRLSIL.

The chain uses TRBV11-3 and TRBJ2-1, with no clear D. The CDR3 has 15 amino acids. V was trimmed by 0 bases and J by 5 bases, leaving 11 bases between them. Germline CDR1 SGHNT, CDR2 YENEEA. The CDR3 region is CASSLEGLAHNEQFF. The CDR3, as DNA: TGTGCCAGCAGCTTAGAGGGCTTGGCCCACAATGAGCAGTTCTTC.

This chain uses TRBV28 with TRBJ1-2; tentative D call: TRBD1 (5 bases). Germline V gene data show CDR1 as MDHEN and CDR2 as SYDVKM. The germline V and J ends were trimmed by 8 bases and 4 bases, with 14 bases remaining between them. This CDR3 spans 13 amino acids. CDR3 amino acids: CASWGGMTYGYTF. The CDR3 nucleotides are TGTGCCAGCTGGGGGGGGATGACCTATGGCTACACCTTC.

There are a few counts of this clonotype. The chain joins TRBV3-1 to TRBJ2-3; 11 nucleotides agree with TRBD1. Per the germline V gene, CDR1 is LGHDT and CDR2 is YNNKEL (reference sequence). The CDR3 length is 16 residues. V shed 0 bases, J shed 4 bases, and the junction held 3 bases outside the gene matches. The CDR3, as DNA: TGTGCCAGCAGCCAAGAAGGACAGGGGGCATCAGATACGCAGTATTTT. It codes for CASSQEGQGASDTQYF.

At least ten counts were recorded for this clonotype. The chain carries TRBV5-1 and TRBJ1-1, with 7 bases that match TRBD1. The CDR3 length is 13 residues. Germline V gene lookup returns CDR1 SGHRS and CDR2 YFSETQ. The ends lost 4 bases at V and 7 bases at J; junction bases unmatched: 7. CDR3 sequence (DNA): TGCGCCAGCAGCCCCTGGGACAGAGATGAAGCTTTCTTT. Amino acids: CASSPWDRDEAFF. Drawing the rest from reference TRBV5-1 and TRBJ1-1, the complete variable domain is KAGVTQTPRYLIKTRGQQVTLSCSPISGHRSVSWYQQTPGQGLQFLFEYFSETQRNKGNFPGRFSGRQFSNSRSEMNVSTLELGDSALYLCASSPWDRDEAFFGQGTRLTVV.

This sequence joins TRBV11-1 and TRBJ1-1, with D tentatively TRBD1 (5 bases). Germline V gene lookup returns CDR1 SGHAT and CDR2 FQDESV (reference sequence). V was shortened by 1 base and J by 14 bases, with 20 bases between the two germline ends. The CDR3 is made up of 14 amino acids. CDR3 region: CASSLGVLGTVFFF. As DNA, the CDR3 is TGTGCCAGCAGCTTAGGGGTTCTTGGGACGGTGTTCTTCTTT.

The sample holds many counts of this clonotype. The chain is built from TRBV27 and TRBJ2-7; D call uncertain. V was shortened by 7 bases and J by 0 bases, with 13 bases between the two germline ends. Per germline, CDR1 MNHEY and CDR2 SMNVEV (reference sequence). The CDR3 loop spans 14 amino acids. The CDR3 sequence is CASKGQLLSYEQYF. The CDR3 nucleotides read TGTGCCAGCAAAGGCCAGCTTCTCTCCTACGAGCAGTACTTC.